These T cell receptor beta chains were read from a single sample in a study of blood T cell repertoires in COVID-19. Profiled with immunoSEQ multiplex PCR; TCRdb holds only in-frame clones, not every one. The sample records roughly 360,000 clones, 70% to 90% being singletons. Input material: PBMCs or T cells enriched from blood (not recorded which). The receptors originated from a woman aged 30 to 39 with acute COVID-19. The CDR3 runs from the conserved cysteine through the conserved F or W. The D gene is left open where the match is weak. Only part of the rows carry a size: once, few, many, or a class if the clone is expanded.

>NA|TRBJ1-4|NA|TRBV7-9
CASTHGRGEEKLFF
TGTGCCAGCACCCACGGCAGGGGAGAAGAAAAACTGTTTTTT
>TRBD1|TRBJ1-2|NA|TRBV5-1
CASSTKDRGEANYGYTF
TGCGCCAGCAGCACCAAGGACAGGGGTGAGGCTAACTATGGCTACACCTTC
>NA|TRBJ2-1|NA|TRBV15
CATSRRGGYNEQFF
TGTGCCACCAGCAGGAGGGGGGGATACAATGAGCAGTTCTTC
>TRBD1|TRBJ1-1|NA|TRBV5-1
CASSFSLGTGGVNTEAFF
TGCGCCAGCAGCTTCTCATTGGGGACAGGGGGCGTAAACACTGAAGCTTTCTTT
>NA|TRBJ2-2|NA|TRBV14
CASSPLPQMNTGELFF
TGTGCCAGCAGCCCCCTCCCACAAATGAACACCGGGGAGCTGTTTTTT
>NA|TRBJ1-2|NA|TRBV4-1
CASSQEEDYGYTF
TGCGCCAGCAGCCAAGAGGAGGACTATGGCTACACCTTC
>NA|TRBJ1-1|NA|TRBV18
CASSPGQRGTEAFF
TGTGCCAGCTCACCCGGACAACGAGGCACTGAAGCTTTCTTT
>NA|TRBJ2-5|NA|TRBV5-1
CASSLEGRAAGETQYF
TGCGCCAGCAGCTTGGAGGGCAGGGCGGCAGGGGAGACCCAGTACTTC
>TRBD2|TRBJ2-5|NA|TRBV24-1
CATSEGLGTQYF
TGTGCCACCAGTGAGGGACTAGGGACCCAGTACTTC
>TRBD1|TRBJ1-4|NA|TRBV4-1
CASSPNDRGAGKLFF
TGCGCCAGCAGCCCAAATGACAGGGGGGCAGGAAAACTGTTTTTT
>TRBD2|TRBJ2-1|NA|TRBV7-3
CASSPRSGGENEQFF
TGTGCCAGCAGCCCCCGGAGCGGGGGGGAAAATGAGCAGTTCTTC
>NA|TRBJ1-5|once|TRBV19
CASSIQQTPSNQPQHF
TGTGCCAGTAGTATCCAGCAGACACCTAGCAATCAGCCCCAGCATTTT
>NA|TRBJ1-2|NA|TRBV7-2
CASTLRLAPEANYGYTF
TGTGCCAGCACCCTGAGGTTGGCTCCAGAGGCTAACTATGGCTACACCTTC
>TRBD2|TRBJ2-3|NA|TRBV18
CASSPTLAGTDTQYF
TGTGCCAGCTCACCCACCCTAGCGGGCACAGATACGCAGTATTTT
>NA|TRBJ2-3|NA|TRBV18
CASSPFPPGLSTDTQYF
TGTGCCAGCTCACCATTCCCCCCAGGCCTAAGCACAGATACGCAGTATTTT
>NA|TRBJ2-1|NA|TRBV3-1/TRBV3-2
CASSQKAGIPSDEQFF
TGTGCCAGCAGCCAAAAAGCGGGTATTCCTTCGGATGAGCAGTTCTTC
>TRBD1|TRBJ1-2|NA|TRBV6-1
CASSERTGPNYGYTF
TGTGCCAGCAGTGAGCGGACAGGGCCGAACTATGGCTACACCTTC
>TRBD2|TRBJ2-1|once|TRBV10-3
CATRGSGGALGNEQFF
TGTGCCACCCGGGGTAGCGGGGGGGCCCTAGGGAATGAGCAGTTCTTC
>TRBD1|TRBJ1-2|NA|TRBV4-2
CASSQGGTGGGYTF
TGTGCCAGCAGCCAAGGGGGGACAGGCGGGGGCTACACCTTC
>NA|TRBJ1-6|NA|TRBV4-3
CASSQVQGYNSPLHF
TGCGCCAGCAGCCAAGTCCAGGGATATAATTCACCCCTCCACTTT
>NA|TRBJ1-5|NA|TRBV29-1
CSVRDNNQPQHF
TGCAGCGTCCGGGACAACAATCAGCCCCAGCATTTT
>NA|TRBJ1-2|NA|TRBV20-1
CSAPGNYGYTF
TGCAGTGCCCCAGGAAACTATGGCTACACCTTC
>TRBD1|TRBJ2-2|NA|TRBV7-3
CASSSVGQGVAGELFF
TGTGCCAGCAGCTCCGTGGGACAGGGGGTCGCCGGGGAGCTGTTTTTT
>NA|TRBJ2-7|NA|TRBV7-3
CASSLRAGSPYEQYF
TGTGCCAGCAGCTTAAGGGCGGGGAGCCCCTACGAGCAGTACTTC
>NA|TRBJ2-1|NA|TRBV29-1
CSVGQGSYNEQFF
TGCAGCGTTGGGCAGGGTTCCTACAATGAGCAGTTCTTC